This paragraph reports one TCR beta chain. No antigen is known for it. Base qualities are not provided; no much larger clone lies one nucleotide away. Buffy coats from some 35 blood donors, supplied by the Finnish Red Cross blood service, were used as healthy controls. All TCR-sequenced material derived from peripheral blood: patient blood samples and healthy donor buffy coats. Peripheral blood mononuclear cells were isolated by Ficoll-Hypaque gradient centrifugation. CD4+ cells were purified magnetically from the buffy coats of healthy controls. Genomic DNA was extracted with the Gentra Puregene Cell and Tissue kit and quantified on a Qubit 2.0 fluorometer. The immunoSEQ assay at survey resolution was applied to genomic DNA for sequencing of TCRbeta rearrangements. As for the original processing: A lowest detectable productive clonotype frequency of 2.59 x 10-5 was observed in the TCR sequencing data. Only productive TCRbeta rearrangements, meaning sequences that were complete and in-frame, were kept for the analyses. Sample clonality was computed as Simpson clonality in the immunoSEQ Analyzer version 3.0. Clones were categorized by frequency as very rare, small, medium, large (1-20%) or hyperexpanded (>20%). Generation probabilities were estimated with OLGA 1.2.3, V-gene circos plots were made with VDJtools, specificities were looked up in VDJdb, and CDR3 motifs were identified with GLIPH. Drawn from immuneACCESS, this table holds only the in-frame rearrangements with V and J called that TCRdb kept. Clones are partly lost; checked studies trace under half to an unresolved V gene and leave the rest unexplained. V and J calls and clone size are those listed in that table; D and trimming were worked out from the DNA. The sample has fewer than 25,000 clones on record, 78% of them singletons. Of the sample, 0.4% to 0.45% falls within the top ten clones.

This specimen belongs to a study of STAT5B mutations in CD4+ large granular lymphocyte leukemia (dated by TCRdb to 2021 to 2024). For context, the study as a whole: Among the healthy controls, the CDR3 'QG' motif was associated with a particular HLA allele. The study compared the TCRbeta repertoires of patients with CD4+ T-cell large granular lymphocyte leukemia against those of healthy blood donors. Flow cytometry on FACSCanto II or FACSVerse showed that the purified fractions were more than 95% pure among lymphocytes.

Findings and caveats that apply to the study as a whole: Main leukemic clonotypes were private to each patient, although over 20% of the main leukemic clonotypes were found at low frequency in the non-leukemic repertoires of other patients. Data were not HLA-matched; higher clonality in CD4+ versus CD8+ T-LGLL could reflect the relatively small sample size. CD4-sorted patient repertoires appeared more clonal than healthy CD4+ repertoires, and this difference persisted after removing the putative leukemic clones. Enrichment of TRBV06-family usage was observed among the top patient clones (8/27) relative to healthy controls (2/35).

The CDR3 spans 15 residues, from the cysteine through the phenylalanine. Just CDR3 DNA is preserved here, 45 bases in frame from base 1. From the germline V gene, CDR1 is SNHLY and CDR2 is FYNNEI. Here V drops 6 bases and J drops 8 bases, and the junction holds 7 bases not matched to any gene. The sequence was collected from a human donor in good health. The sequenced sample consisted of CD4+ T cells from blood buffy coats. The rearranged chain carries TRBV2 and TRBJ2-1, and 13 junction bases match TRBD2. The CDR3 here reads CASRRLAGGLDEQFF. The nucleotides are TGTGCCAGCAGGAGACTAGCGGGGGGATTGGATGAGCAGTTCTTC.